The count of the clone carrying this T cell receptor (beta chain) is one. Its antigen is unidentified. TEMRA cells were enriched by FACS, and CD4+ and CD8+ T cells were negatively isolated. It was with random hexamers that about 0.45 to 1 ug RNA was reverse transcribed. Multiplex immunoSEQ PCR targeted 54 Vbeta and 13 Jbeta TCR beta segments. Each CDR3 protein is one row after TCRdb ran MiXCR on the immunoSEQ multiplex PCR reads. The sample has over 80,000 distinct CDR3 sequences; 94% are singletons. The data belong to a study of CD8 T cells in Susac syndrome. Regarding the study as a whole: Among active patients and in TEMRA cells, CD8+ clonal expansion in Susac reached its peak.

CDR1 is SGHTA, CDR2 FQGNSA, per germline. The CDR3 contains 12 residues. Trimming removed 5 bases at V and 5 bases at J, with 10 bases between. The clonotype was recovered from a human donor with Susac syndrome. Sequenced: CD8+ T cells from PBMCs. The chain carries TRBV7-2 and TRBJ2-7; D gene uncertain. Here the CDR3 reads CASSLMNNEQYF. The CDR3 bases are TGTGCCAGCAGCCTCATGAATAACGAGCAGTACTTC.